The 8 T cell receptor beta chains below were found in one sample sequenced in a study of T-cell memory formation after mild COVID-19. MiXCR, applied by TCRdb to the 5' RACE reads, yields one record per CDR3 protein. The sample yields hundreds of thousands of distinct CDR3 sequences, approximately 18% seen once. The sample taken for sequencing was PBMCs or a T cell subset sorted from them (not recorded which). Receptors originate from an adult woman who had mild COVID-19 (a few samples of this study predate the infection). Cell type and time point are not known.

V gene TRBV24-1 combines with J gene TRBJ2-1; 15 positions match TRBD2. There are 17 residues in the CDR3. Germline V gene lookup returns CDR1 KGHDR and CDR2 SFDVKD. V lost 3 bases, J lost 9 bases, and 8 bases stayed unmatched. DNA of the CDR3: TGTGCCACCAGTGATACCGGGACTAGCGGGAGGTTAAGTGAGCAGTTCTTC. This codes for CATSDTGTSGRLSEQFF.

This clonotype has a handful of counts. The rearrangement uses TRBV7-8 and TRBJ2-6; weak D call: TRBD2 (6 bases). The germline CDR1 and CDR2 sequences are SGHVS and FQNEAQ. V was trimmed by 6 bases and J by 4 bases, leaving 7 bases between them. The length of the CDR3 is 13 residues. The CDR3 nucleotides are TGTGCCAGCAGGGGGGGAGGGGCCAACGTCCTGACTTTC. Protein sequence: CASRGGGANVLTF.

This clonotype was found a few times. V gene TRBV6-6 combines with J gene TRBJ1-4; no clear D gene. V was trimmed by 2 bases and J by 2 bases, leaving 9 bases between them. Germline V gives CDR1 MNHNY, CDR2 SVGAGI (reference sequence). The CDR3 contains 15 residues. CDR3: CASSYPASTNEKLFF. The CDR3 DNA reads TGTGCCAGCAGTTACCCAGCTTCCACTAATGAAAAACTGTTTTTT.

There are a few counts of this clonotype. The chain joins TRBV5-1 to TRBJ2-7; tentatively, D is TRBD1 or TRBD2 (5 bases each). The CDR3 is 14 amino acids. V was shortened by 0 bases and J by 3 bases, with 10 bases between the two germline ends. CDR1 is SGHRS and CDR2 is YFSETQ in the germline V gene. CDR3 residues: CASSLEGRNYEQYF. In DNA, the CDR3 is TGCGCCAGCAGCTTGGAGGGACGGAACTACGAGCAGTACTTC.

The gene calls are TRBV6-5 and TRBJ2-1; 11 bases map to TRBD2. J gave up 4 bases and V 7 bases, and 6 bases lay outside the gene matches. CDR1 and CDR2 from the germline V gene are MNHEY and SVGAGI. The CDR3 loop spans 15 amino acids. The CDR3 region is CASTLLAGDYNEQFF. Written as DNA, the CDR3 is TGTGCCAGCACCCTACTAGCGGGGGATTACAATGAGCAGTTCTTC.

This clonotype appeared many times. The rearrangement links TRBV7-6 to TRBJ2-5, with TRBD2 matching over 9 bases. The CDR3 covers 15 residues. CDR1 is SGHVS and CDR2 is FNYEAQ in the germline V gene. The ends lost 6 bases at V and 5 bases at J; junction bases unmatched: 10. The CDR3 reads CASSRSGSVRETQYF. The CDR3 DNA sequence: TGTGCCAGCAGTCGTAGCGGGAGTGTCCGGGAGACCCAGTACTTC.

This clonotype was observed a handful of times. CDR3 nucleotide sequence: TGTGCCAGCAGTGAATCGGGGCGGGAGCGGGATACGCAGTATTTT. This sequence encodes CASSESGRERDTQYF. The chain combines TRBV25-1 with TRBJ2-3; 7 nucleotides align to TRBD2. V shed 1 base and J 6 bases; nucleotides not matched to a gene: 7. The germline V gene has CDR1 MGHDK and CDR2 SYGVNS. The CDR3 has 15 residues.

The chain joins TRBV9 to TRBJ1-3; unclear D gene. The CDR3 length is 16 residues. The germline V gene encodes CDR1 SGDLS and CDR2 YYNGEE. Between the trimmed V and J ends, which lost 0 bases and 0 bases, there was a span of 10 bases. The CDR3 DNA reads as TGTGCCAGCAGCGTAGAAGGCGGCTCCTCTGGAAACACCATATATTTT. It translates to CASSVEGGSSGNTIYF.